This TCR beta chain originates from a study of T cell clonotyping in hematopoietic cell transplantation. Study-level background: Pretransplant recipient samples were taken after cytoreduction. Study observations and caveats: Graft donor and pretransplant recipient Inverse Simpson Index values predicted broader posttransplant TCR diversity. Without cell sorting, CD4 versus CD8 contributions remain unresolved.

Sample time point: recipient sample about 28 days before transplant, after cytoreduction. Recipient blood drawn about 28 days pretransplant and days 30, 100, 180 after. This CDR3 has 15 amino acids. V was shortened by 2 bases and J by 4 bases, with 15 bases between the two germline ends. Germline-derived CDR1 and CDR2 are SGHRS and YFSETQ. This table comes from immunoSEQ multiplex PCR, and its TCRdb copy is limited to in-frame clones, with some not included. The top ten clones hold roughly 4.8% of a sample with around 45,000 clones, approximately 80% of them seen once. A word on this clone: Its antigen remains unidentified.

The sequenced sample was peripheral blood mononuclear cells, obtained before stem cell transplant. The chain combines TRBV5-1 with TRBJ1-2; D is perhaps TRBD1 (6 bases). The source of this sequence is a man in his sixties with myelodysplastic syndrome. Some clones in this sample may be carry-over from other donors' samples. CDR3 nucleotides: TGCGCCAGCAGCTTTTCCGACAGGCCATTCTATGGCTACACCTTC. Amino acids: CASSFSDRPFYGYTF.